This is a list of T cell receptor beta chains from one sample in a study of blood T cell repertoires in COVID-19. Data came from immunoSEQ multiplex PCR; TCRdb stores just in-frame clones and leaves some out. The sample has a few hundred thousand clones, roughly 86% seen once. The sample consisted of peripheral blood. The receptors originated from a woman aged 45-65 years with acute or convalescent COVID-19. Both conserved end residues are part of each CDR3. D genes are given only for firm matches. Size tells how often a clone was seen (once, few, many) or the class of an expanded clone, and some rows leave it out.

J | D | V | size | CDR3 | DNA
TRBJ1-2 | NA | TRBV19 | once | CASSAGLSQGYTF | TGTGCCAGTAGCGCGGGCCTTTCCCAAGGCTACACCTTC
TRBJ2-7 | TRBD2 | TRBV10-3 | NA | CAISGTSGRRSNEQYF | TGTGCCATCAGTGGGACTAGCGGGAGAAGGTCCAACGAGCAGTACTTC
TRBJ2-7 | NA | TRBV28 | NA | CASRAFGSGLYEQYF | TGTGCCAGCAGGGCTTTTGGGAGCGGGCTGTACGAGCAGTACTTC
TRBJ1-2 | TRBD1 | TRBV7-3 | NA | CASSWGQGAGYTF | TGTGCCAGCAGCTGGGGACAGGGGGCCGGCTACACCTTC
TRBJ2-5 | NA | TRBV7-2 | NA | CASSIRGGGKGETQYF | TGTGCCAGCAGCATCCGGGGAGGCGGTAAGGGAGAGACCCAGTACTTC
TRBJ1-6 | NA | TRBV7-2 | NA | CASSLAGADNSPLHF | TGTGCCAGCAGCTTAGCGGGGGCAGATAATTCACCCCTCCACTTT
TRBJ1-5 | NA | TRBV28 | once | CASTLYRDQPQHF | TGTGCCAGCACCCTTTACAGGGATCAGCCCCAGCATTTT
TRBJ2-5 | TRBD2 | TRBV5-1 | NA | CASSSVAGGPFETQYF | TGCGCCAGCAGCTCAGTAGCGGGAGGGCCTTTTGAGACCCAGTACTTC
TRBJ1-3 | TRBD1 | TRBV6-5 | NA | CASRYRDRDRDTIYF | TGTGCCAGCAGGTACCGGGACAGGGATCGAGACACCATATATTTT
TRBJ1-2 | TRBD1 | TRBV9 | once | CASSVGQGAGFFGYTF | TGTGCCAGCAGCGTAGGGCAGGGGGCGGGCTTTTTCGGCTACACCTTC
TRBJ1-1 | NA | TRBV6-5 | NA | CASSYAGQKNTEAFF | TGTGCCAGCAGTTACGCCGGACAGAAGAACACTGAAGCTTTCTTT
TRBJ2-7 | TRBD1 | TRBV9 | NA | CASSAPGQGRGEQYF | TGTGCCAGCAGCGCCCCGGGACAGGGAAGGGGCGAGCAGTACTTC
TRBJ2-7 | TRBD2 | TRBV28 | NA | CASSPAGEGSSYEQYF | TGTGCCAGCAGTCCCGCCGGGGAGGGATCCTCCTACGAGCAGTACTTC
TRBJ1-1 | NA | TRBV4-3 | NA | CASSQSVNTEAFF | TGCGCCAGCAGCCAATCGGTGAACACTGAAGCTTTCTTT
TRBJ1-5 | NA | TRBV12-3/TRBV12-4 | NA | CASTPRVSQPQHF | TGTGCCAGCACCCCCAGGGTGAGTCAGCCCCAGCATTTT
TRBJ2-7 | NA | TRBV2 | NA | CASSETAGSSYEQYF | TGTGCCAGCAGTGAAACGGCAGGAAGCTCCTACGAGCAGTACTTC
TRBJ2-7 | TRBD1 | TRBV5-4 | NA | CASGRTDRASYEQYF | TGTGCCAGCGGAAGGACCGACAGGGCATCCTACGAGCAGTACTTC
TRBJ1-1 | NA | TRBV7-9 | NA | CASSLRTRNTEAFF | TGTGCCAGCAGCTTACGTACGAGGAACACTGAAGCTTTCTTT
TRBJ1-2 | TRBD1 | TRBV29-1 | few | CSVESTRTGRYGYTF | TGCAGCGTTGAGAGCACTCGGACAGGGCGATATGGCTACACCTTC
TRBJ2-3 | NA | TRBV6-2/TRBV6-3 | NA | CASSYDRKRATDTQYF | TGTGCCAGCAGTTACGACAGGAAGAGGGCCACAGATACGCAGTATTTT
TRBJ1-5 | TRBD1 | TRBV7-8 | NA | CASSYSRGLGNQPQHF | TGTGCCAGCAGCTACTCGAGGGGGCTCGGCAATCAGCCCCAGCATTTT
TRBJ2-7 | TRBD2 | TRBV6-2/TRBV6-3 | NA | CASSSGLAVAYEQYF | TGTGCCAGCAGTTCCGGACTAGCGGTGGCCTACGAGCAGTACTTC
TRBJ2-5 | TRBD2 | TRBV3-1/TRBV3-2 | NA | CASSQGSGIPQTQYF | TGTGCCAGCAGCCAAGGTAGCGGGATCCCCCAGACCCAGTACTTC
TRBJ2-2 | NA | TRBV11-2 | NA | CASSFYLGPGELFF | TGTGCCAGCAGCTTTTATTTGGGGCCCGGGGAGCTGTTTTTT
TRBJ2-5 | TRBD1 | TRBV27 | NA | CASSLGSRDRVQETQYF | TGTGCCAGCAGTTTAGGGTCTAGGGACAGGGTACAAGAGACCCAGTACTTC
TRBJ2-1 | TRBD2 | TRBV7-9 | NA | CASSQPGGSYNEQFF | TGTGCCAGCAGCCAACCGGGAGGATCCTACAATGAGCAGTTCTTC
TRBJ2-7 | NA | TRBV21-1 | NA | CASSAPGTSASYEQYF | TGTGCCAGCAGCGCCCCCGGGACTAGCGCATCCTACGAGCAGTACTTC
TRBJ2-7 | TRBD2 | TRBV2 | NA | CASSRSGGLQYEQYF | TGTGCCAGCAGCAGATCCGGGGGGTTACAGTACGAGCAGTACTTC
TRBJ2-5 | NA | TRBV3-1/TRBV3-2 | NA | CATPGLGAETQYF | TGTGCCACCCCGGGACTTGGGGCGGAGACCCAGTACTTC
TRBJ2-2 | TRBD1 | TRBV7-2 | NA | CASSGTGEVGELFF | TGTGCCAGCAGCGGGACAGGGGAGGTCGGGGAGCTGTTTTTT
TRBJ2-3 | TRBD1 | TRBV5-4 | NA | CASIAQGAGSDTQYF | TGTGCCAGCATCGCACAGGGGGCGGGATCAGATACGCAGTATTTT
TRBJ2-1 | NA | TRBV6-4 | once | CASSDPRNPGSYNEQFF | TGTGCCAGCAGTGACCCGAGGAACCCCGGGTCCTACAATGAGCAGTTCTTC
TRBJ2-2 | NA | TRBV12-1 | NA | CASSFWDSLAGELFF | TGTGCCAGCAGCTTCTGGGACTCGCTTGCCGGGGAGCTGTTTTTT
TRBJ1-1 | NA | TRBV30 | NA | CAWSPPWGLGTEAFF | TGTGCCTGGAGTCCCCCATGGGGGCTGGGCACTGAAGCTTTCTTT
TRBJ2-1 | NA | TRBV14 | NA | CASSQGPGLFDEQFF | TGTGCCAGCAGCCAAGGCCCGGGACTTTTCGATGAGCAGTTCTTC
TRBJ2-3 | TRBD2 | TRBV28 | NA | CASSFLAGTDTQYF | TGTGCCAGCAGTTTTCTAGCGGGCACAGATACGCAGTATTTT
TRBJ1-5 | NA | TRBV6-4 | NA | CASSESREVSNQPQHF | TGTGCCAGCAGTGAATCCCGGGAGGTGAGCAATCAGCCCCAGCATTTT
TRBJ1-1 | TRBD1 | TRBV2 | few | CASSEAEQGWTEAFF | TGTGCCAGCAGTGAAGCGGAACAGGGGTGGACTGAAGCTTTCTTT
TRBJ2-1 | TRBD2 | TRBV14 | NA | CASSQVTYGGSTNEQFF | TGTGCCAGCAGCCAAGTGACATACGGCGGGAGCACAAATGAGCAGTTCTTC
TRBJ2-7 | TRBD1 | TRBV24-1 | NA | CATSGGRTGGPEQYF | TGTGCCACCAGTGGGGGTCGGACAGGGGGTCCCGAGCAGTACTTC
TRBJ1-6 | NA | TRBV2 | NA | CASSESHSYNSPLHF | TGTGCCAGCAGTGAAAGTCACAGCTATAATTCACCCCTCCACTTT
TRBJ2-5 | TRBD2 | TRBV7-3 | NA | CASSLGGSGETQYF | TGTGCCAGCAGCTTAGGCGGGAGTGGAGAGACCCAGTACTTC
TRBJ2-5 | NA | TRBV3-1/TRBV3-2 | NA | CASSQGRGRETQYF | TGTGCCAGCAGCCAAGGCAGGGGTCGGGAGACCCAGTACTTC
TRBJ1-2 | NA | TRBV29-1 | few | CSVYRYYGYTF | TGCAGCGTCTACAGGTACTATGGCTACACCTTC